Below, 5 T cell receptor beta chains from the same sample are listed, as sequenced in a study of blood T cell repertoires in COVID-19. Using immunoSEQ multiplex PCR, the repertoire was profiled, and TCRdb retains in-frame clones only, with some absent. There are about 120,000 clones in the sample; about 89% occur only once, and about 20% lies in the top ten. Material for sequencing was peripheral blood. These TCRs come from a human donor with acute or convalescent COVID-19. The donor label of this sample is uncertain.

The CDR3 DNA sequence: TGTGCCAGCAGTGAGGCCGTAGGGGGATCGGAGGCCCAGTACTTC. Its protein product is CASSEAVGGSEAQYF. The chain combines TRBV2 with TRBJ2-5; TRBD1 might be the D (6 bases). The germline V and J ends were trimmed by 3 bases and 9 bases, with 20 bases remaining between them. Per the germline V gene, CDR1 is SNHLY and CDR2 is FYNNEI. The CDR3 is 15 residues long. Supplemented by reference TRBV2 and TRBJ2-5, the full variable domain reads EPEVTQTPSHQVTQMGQEVILRCVPISNHLYFYWYRQILGQKVEFLVSFYNNEISEKSEIFDDQFSVERPDGSNFTLKIRSTKLEDSAMYFCASSEAVGGSEAQYFGPGTRLLVL.

The chain joins TRBV19 to TRBJ2-3, with D unclear. The CDR3 is 12 residues long. Trimming took 5 bases from V and 1 from J, leaving 4 bases between them. The V gene's germline CDR1 is LNHDA and CDR2 SQIVND (reference sequence). As DNA, the CDR3 is TGTGCCAGTAGTTTCGGCACAGATACGCAGTATTTT. Protein: CASSFGTDTQYF.

The chain joins TRBV9 to TRBJ2-7, with TRBD1 matching 7 bases. With V trimmed by 2 bases and J by 3 bases, 11 bases remained unmatched. Germline V gene lookup returns CDR1 SGDLS and CDR2 YYNGEE. This CDR3 spans 16 amino acids. CDR3 amino acids: CASSVQGDQPFYEQYF. The CDR3 coding sequence is TGTGCCAGCAGCGTCCAGGGGGACCAACCTTTCTACGAGCAGTACTTC.

The chain joins TRBV5-1 to TRBJ2-3; D is perhaps TRBD2 (5 bases). Trimming shortened V by 4 bases and J by 3 bases, and 9 bases separated the two germline ends. Germline-derived CDR1 and CDR2 are SGHRS and YFSETQ. The CDR3 spans 13 residues. This chain's CDR3 is CASSSGRTDTQYF. CDR3 DNA sequence: TGCGCCAGCAGCAGCGGACGGACAGATACGCAGTATTTT.

This clone was detected once. The V and J genes are TRBV28 and TRBJ1-1; D remains unclear. Trimming took 2 bases from V and 1 from J, leaving 5 bases between them. Germline CDR1 and CDR2: MDHEN and SYDVKM. The CDR3 is 13 residues long. The CDR3 here is CASSLRGNTEAFF. In DNA form, the CDR3 reads TGTGCCAGCAGTTTACGGGGGAACACTGAAGCTTTCTTT.